This TCR beta chain was recorded in a study of T cells in Graves' hyperthyroidism and ophthalmopathy. Study context: Specimen type is peripheral blood, collected at initial diagnosis prior to any treatment.

This clonotype occurred a few times. Its target is unknown. Study-wide results and caveats: Blood also carried most thyroid clonotypes expanded above 0.001. Through a model of 13 V-J features, ophthalmopathy was separated from stable hyperthyroidism.

The CDR3 sequence is 17 residues long. The junction had 7 bases not matched to a gene; V was cut back by 0 bases and J by 5 bases. The germline V gene has CDR1 SGDLS and CDR2 YYNGEE. RNA transcripts gave rise to amplified TCR beta CDR3 regions. HTBI primers drove first-round RT-PCR of the TCR CDR3. Using its own MiXCR run on the multiplex PCR reads, TCRdb lists one record per CDR3 protein. The table lists approximately 300,000 distinct CDR3 sequences, 15% to 20% of them singletons. This receptor was taken from a woman aged 55-69 years with Graves' ophthalmopathy. The specimen sequenced was blood. The J gene is TRBJ2-2, the V gene TRBV9, with 10 bases matching TRBD1. CDR3 in amino acids: CASSVGGRDRGTGELFF. In DNA, the CDR3 is TGTGCCAGCAGCGTAGGGGGCCGGGACAGGGGTACCGGGGAGCTGTTTTTT.